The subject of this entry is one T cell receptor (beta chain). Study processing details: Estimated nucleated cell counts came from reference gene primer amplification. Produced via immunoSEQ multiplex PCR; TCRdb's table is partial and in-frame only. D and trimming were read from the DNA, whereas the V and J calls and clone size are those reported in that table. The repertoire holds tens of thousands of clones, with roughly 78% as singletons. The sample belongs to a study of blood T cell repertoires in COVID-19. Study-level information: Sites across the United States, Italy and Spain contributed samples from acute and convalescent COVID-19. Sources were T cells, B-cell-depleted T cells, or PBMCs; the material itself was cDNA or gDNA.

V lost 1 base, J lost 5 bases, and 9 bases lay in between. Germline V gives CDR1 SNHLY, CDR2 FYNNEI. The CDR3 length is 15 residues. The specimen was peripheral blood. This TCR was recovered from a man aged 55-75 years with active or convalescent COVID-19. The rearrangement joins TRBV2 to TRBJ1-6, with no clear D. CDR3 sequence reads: CASSEVRQNNSPLHF. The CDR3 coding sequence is TGTGCCAGCAGTGAAGTCAGGCAGAATAATTCACCCCTCCACTTT.